Included here is one T cell receptor (beta chain) sequence, with context. The sample belongs to a study of blood T cell repertoires in COVID-19. At the level of the study: Sites across the United States, Italy and Spain contributed samples from acute and convalescent COVID-19.

Study processing details: By means of reference gene primer amplification, nucleated cell counts were estimated. TCRdb's copy holds only in-frame clones and misses some; the assay was immunoSEQ multiplex PCR. The V and J calls and clone size come from that table; D and trimming were worked out from the DNA. The table includes under 65,000 clones, about four fifths detected once. Germline V lookup: CDR1 MNHEY, CDR2 SVGAGI. V lost 0 bases, J lost 2 bases, and 8 bases lay in between. The CDR3 is made up of 15 amino acids. The chain uses TRBV6-5 and TRBJ1-5, with TRBD1 as a possible D gene (5 bases). Specimen: peripheral blood. The TCR originated in a woman in her fifties or sixties with acute or convalescent COVID-19. CDR3 DNA: TGTGCCAGCAGTTACTCGGCCAGGGGCAATCAGCCCCAGCATTTT. Its protein is CASSYSARGNQPQHF.